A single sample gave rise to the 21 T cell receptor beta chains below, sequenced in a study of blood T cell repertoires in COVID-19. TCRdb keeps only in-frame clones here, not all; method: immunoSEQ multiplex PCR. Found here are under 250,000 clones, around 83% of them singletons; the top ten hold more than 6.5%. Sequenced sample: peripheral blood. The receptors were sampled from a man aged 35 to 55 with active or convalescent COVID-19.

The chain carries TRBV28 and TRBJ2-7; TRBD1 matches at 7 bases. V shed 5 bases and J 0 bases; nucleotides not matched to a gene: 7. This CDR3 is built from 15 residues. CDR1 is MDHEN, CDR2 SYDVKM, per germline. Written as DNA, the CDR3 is TGTGCCAGCAGTGGTGGACAGGCCAGCTCCTACGAGCAGTACTTC. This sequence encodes CASSGGQASSYEQYF.

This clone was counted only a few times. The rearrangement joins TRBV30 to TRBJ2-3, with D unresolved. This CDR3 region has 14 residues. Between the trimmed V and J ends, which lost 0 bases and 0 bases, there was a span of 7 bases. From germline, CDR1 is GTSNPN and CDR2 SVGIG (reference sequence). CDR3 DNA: TGTGCCTGGAGTGTTTACGGGAGCACAGATACGCAGTATTTT. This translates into CAWSVYGSTDTQYF.

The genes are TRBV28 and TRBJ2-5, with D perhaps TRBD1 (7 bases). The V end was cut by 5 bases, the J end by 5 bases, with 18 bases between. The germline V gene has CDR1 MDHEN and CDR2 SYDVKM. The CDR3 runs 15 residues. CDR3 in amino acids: CASSGGTVFRETQYF. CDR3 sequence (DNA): TGTGCCAGCAGTGGGGGGACAGTCTTCCGGGAGACCCAGTACTTC.

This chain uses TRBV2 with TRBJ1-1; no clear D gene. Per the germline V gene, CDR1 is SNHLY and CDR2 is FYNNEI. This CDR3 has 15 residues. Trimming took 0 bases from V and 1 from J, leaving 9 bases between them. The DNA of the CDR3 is TGTGCCAGCAGTGAAGCCCCGACTCAGAACACTGAAGCTTTCTTT. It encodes CASSEAPTQNTEAFF.

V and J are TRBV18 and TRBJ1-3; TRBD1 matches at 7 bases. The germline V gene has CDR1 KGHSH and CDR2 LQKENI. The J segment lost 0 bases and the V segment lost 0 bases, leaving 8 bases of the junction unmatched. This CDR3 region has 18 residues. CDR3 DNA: TGTGCCAGCTCACCACCGGGACAGTGGGGGAGCTCTGGAAACACCATATATTTT. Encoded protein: CASSPPGQWGSSGNTIYF.

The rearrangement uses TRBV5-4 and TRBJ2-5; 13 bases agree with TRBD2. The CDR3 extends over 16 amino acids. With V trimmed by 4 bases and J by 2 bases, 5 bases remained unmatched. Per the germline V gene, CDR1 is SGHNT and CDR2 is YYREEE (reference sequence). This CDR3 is CASSTGLAGIQETQYF. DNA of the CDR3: TGTGCCAGCAGCACGGGACTAGCGGGGATACAAGAGACCCAGTACTTC.

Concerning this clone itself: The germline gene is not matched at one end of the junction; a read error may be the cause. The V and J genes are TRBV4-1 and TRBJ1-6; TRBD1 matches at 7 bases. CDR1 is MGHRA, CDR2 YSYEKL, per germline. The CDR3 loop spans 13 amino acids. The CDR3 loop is CASSQEGGEVSSF. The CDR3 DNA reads TGCGCCAGCAGCCAAGAAGGGGGCGAGGTCTCATCCTTT.

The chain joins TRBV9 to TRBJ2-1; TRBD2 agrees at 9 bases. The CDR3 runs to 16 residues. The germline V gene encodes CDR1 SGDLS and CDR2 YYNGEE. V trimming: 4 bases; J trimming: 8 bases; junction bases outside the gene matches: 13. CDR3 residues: CASSPPGGLASHEQFF. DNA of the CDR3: TGTGCCAGCAGCCCGCCGGGGGGACTAGCTAGCCATGAGCAGTTCTTC.

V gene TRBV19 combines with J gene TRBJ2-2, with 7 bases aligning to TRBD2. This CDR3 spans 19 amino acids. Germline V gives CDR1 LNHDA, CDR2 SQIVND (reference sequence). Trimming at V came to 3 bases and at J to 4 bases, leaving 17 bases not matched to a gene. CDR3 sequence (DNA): TGTGCCAGTAGTATCCCCGTTTTCGGGGTCCGCGGGGGCACCGGGGAGCTGTTTTTT. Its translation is CASSIPVFGVRGGTGELFF.

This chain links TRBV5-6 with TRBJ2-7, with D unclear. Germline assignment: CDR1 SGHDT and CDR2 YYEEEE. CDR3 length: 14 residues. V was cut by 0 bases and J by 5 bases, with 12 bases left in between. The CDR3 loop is CASSLDLVNHEQYF. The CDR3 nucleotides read TGTGCCAGCAGCTTGGACCTAGTTAACCACGAGCAGTACTTC.

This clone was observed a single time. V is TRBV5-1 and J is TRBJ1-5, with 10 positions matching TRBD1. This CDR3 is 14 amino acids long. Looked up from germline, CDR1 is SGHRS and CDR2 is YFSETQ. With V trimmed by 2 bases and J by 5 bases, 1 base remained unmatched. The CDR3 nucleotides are TGCGCCAGCAGCTTTGGACAGGGGGATCAGCCCCAGCATTTT. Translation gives CASSFGQGDQPQHF. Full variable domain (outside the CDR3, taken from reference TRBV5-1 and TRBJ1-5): KAGVTQTPRYLIKTRGQQVTLSCSPISGHRSVSWYQQTPGQGLQFLFEYFSETQRNKGNFPGRFSGRQFSNSRSEMNVSTLELGDSALYLCASSFGQGDQPQHFGDGTRLSIL.

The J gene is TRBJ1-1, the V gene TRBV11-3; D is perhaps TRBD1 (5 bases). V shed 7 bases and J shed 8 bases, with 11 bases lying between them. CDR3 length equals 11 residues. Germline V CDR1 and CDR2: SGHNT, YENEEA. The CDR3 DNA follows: TGTGCCAGCACCCAGGGCTCCGAAGCTTTCTTT. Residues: CASTQGSEAFF. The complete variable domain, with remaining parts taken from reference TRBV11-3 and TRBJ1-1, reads EAGVVQSPRYKIIEKKQPVAFWCNPISGHNTLYWYLQNLGQGPELLIRYENEEAVDDSQLPKDRFSAERLKGVDSTLKIQPAELGDSAVYLCASTQGSEAFFGQGTRLTVV.

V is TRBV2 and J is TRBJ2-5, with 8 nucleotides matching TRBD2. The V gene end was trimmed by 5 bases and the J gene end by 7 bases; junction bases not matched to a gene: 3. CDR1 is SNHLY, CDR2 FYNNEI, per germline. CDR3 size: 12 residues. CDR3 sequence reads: CASSTLAGTQYF. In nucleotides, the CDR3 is TGTGCCAGCAGTACCCTAGCGGGGACCCAGTACTTC.

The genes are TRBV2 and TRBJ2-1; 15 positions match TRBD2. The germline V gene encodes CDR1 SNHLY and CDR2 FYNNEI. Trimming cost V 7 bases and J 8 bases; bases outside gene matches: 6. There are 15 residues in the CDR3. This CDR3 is CASIRGLAGGDEQFF. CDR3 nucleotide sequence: TGTGCCAGCATTCGGGGACTAGCGGGAGGCGATGAGCAGTTCTTC.

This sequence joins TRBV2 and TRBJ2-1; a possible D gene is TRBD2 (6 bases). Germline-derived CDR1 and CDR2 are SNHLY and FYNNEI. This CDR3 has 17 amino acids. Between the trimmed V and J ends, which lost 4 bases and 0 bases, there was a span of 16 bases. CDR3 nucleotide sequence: TGTGCCAGCAGTGGGGCCACGGGACTGAGCTCCTACAATGAGCAGTTCTTC. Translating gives CASSGATGLSSYNEQFF.

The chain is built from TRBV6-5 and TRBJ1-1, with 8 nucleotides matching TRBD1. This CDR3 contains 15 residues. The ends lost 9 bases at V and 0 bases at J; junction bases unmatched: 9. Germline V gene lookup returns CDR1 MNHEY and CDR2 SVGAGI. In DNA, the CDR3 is TGTGCCAGTAAGTTAGGGGGACAGGTGAACACTGAAGCTTTCTTT. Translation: CASKLGGQVNTEAFF.

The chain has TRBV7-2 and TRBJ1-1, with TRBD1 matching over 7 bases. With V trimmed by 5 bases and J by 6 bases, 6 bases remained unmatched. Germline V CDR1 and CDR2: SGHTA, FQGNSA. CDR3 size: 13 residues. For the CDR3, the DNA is TGTGCCAGCAGCACTCAGGGGGTGGCTGAAGCTTTCTTT. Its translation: CASSTQGVAEAFF.

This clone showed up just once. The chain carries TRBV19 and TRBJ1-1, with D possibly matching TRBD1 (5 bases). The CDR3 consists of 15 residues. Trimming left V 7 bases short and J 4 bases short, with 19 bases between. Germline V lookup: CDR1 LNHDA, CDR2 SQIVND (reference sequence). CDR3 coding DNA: TGTGCCAGTACTTCACTGGGGGGGATCGGCACTGAAGCTTTCTTT. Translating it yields CASTSLGGIGTEAFF.

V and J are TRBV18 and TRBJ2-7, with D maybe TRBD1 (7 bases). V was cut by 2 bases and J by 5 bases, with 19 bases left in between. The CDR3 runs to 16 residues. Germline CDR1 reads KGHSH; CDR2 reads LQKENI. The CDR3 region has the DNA TGTGCCAGCTCACCATCCGCGGCGGGGACAGCCCACGAGCAGTACTTC. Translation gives CASSPSAAGTAHEQYF.

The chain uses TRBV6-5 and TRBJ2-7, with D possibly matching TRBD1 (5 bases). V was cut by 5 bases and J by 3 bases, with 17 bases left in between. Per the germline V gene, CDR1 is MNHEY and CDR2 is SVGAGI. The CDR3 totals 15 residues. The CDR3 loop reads CASSTTGTGFYEQYF. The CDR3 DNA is TGTGCCAGCAGTACAACTGGAACAGGCTTCTACGAGCAGTACTTC.

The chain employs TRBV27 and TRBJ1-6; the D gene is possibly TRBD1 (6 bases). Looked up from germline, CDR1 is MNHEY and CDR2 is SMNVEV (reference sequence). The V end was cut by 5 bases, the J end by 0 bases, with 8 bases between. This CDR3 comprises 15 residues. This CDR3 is CASSDRSSYNSPLHF. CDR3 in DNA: TGTGCCAGCAGTGACAGGAGCTCCTATAATTCACCCCTCCACTTT.